The 30 T cell receptor beta chains below were found in one sample sequenced in a study of blood T cells in healthy people across ages. Primers used in a second PCR of roughly 7 to 12 cycles were a sample-barcoded 5' primer and a J-beta primer mix. TCRdb called the 5' RACE reads again in MiXCR, with one record for every CDR3 protein. The table has 1.4 million or so distinct CDR3 sequences, approximately 43% seen once. Specimen: blood. The source of these receptors is a woman aged 18-29 years in good health.

This clonotype appeared many times. The V gene is TRBV28, the J gene TRBJ2-7, with unresolved D. V dropped 7 bases and J dropped 3 bases, with 7 bases sitting between them. CDR3 length: 11 amino acids. Germline V gene data show CDR1 as MDHEN and CDR2 as SYDVKM. As DNA, the CDR3 is TGTGCCAGCATGGCAAACTACGAGCAGTACTTC. This codes for CASMANYEQYF.

The V gene is TRBV7-3, the J gene TRBJ1-6; no firm D call. The CDR3 is 14 residues long. CDR1 is SGHTA, CDR2 FQGTGA, per germline. V was trimmed by 0 bases and J by 7 bases, leaving 7 bases between them. The CDR3 reads CASSLTAGNSPLHF. The DNA of the CDR3 is TGTGCCAGCAGCTTAACAGCGGGGAATTCACCCCTCCACTTT.

The chain is built from TRBV9 and TRBJ2-5; possibly TRBD2 for D (5 bases). This CDR3 has 16 amino acids. CDR1 is SGDLS and CDR2 is YYNGEE in the germline V gene. V was trimmed by 3 bases and J by 11 bases, leaving 26 bases between them. The CDR3: CASSAFEGNSYNEQYF. Written as DNA, the CDR3 is TGTGCCAGCAGCGCCTTCGAGGGTAACTCCTACAATGAGCAGTACTTC. The full variable domain, its missing parts supplied by reference TRBV9 and TRBJ2-5, is DSGVTQTPKHLITATGQRVTLRCSPRSGDLSVYWYQQSLDQGLQFLIQYYNGEERAKGNILERFSAQQFPDLHSELNLSSLELGDSALYFCASSAFEGNSYNEQYFGPGTRLLVL.

The genes are TRBV6-5 and TRBJ1-5, with a weak D call TRBD1 (6 bases). Germline V gives CDR1 MNHEY, CDR2 SVGAGI. Trimming stripped 0 bases from V and 3 bases from J, with 12 bases between. The CDR3 runs to 16 residues. The CDR3 sequence: CASSYSSRGPNQPQHF. The CDR3 DNA follows: TGTGCCAGCAGTTACTCTTCCAGGGGCCCCAATCAGCCCCAGCATTTT.

There are a few counts of this clonotype. The chain joins TRBV5-4 to TRBJ2-7, with D unresolved. Trimming cost V 4 bases and J 5 bases, with 19 bases left between them. Germline CDR1 reads SGHNT; CDR2 reads YYREEE (reference sequence). CDR3 size: 15 residues. Here the CDR3 reads CASSDGRAVNDEQYF. CDR3 in DNA: TGTGCCAGCAGCGACGGACGCGCAGTAAACGACGAGCAGTACTTC.

V gene TRBV9 combines with J gene TRBJ2-3; 14 nucleotides match TRBD2. CDR1 is SGDLS, CDR2 YYNGEE, per germline. The CDR3 extends over 17 amino acids. With 3 bases clipped from V and 5 bases from J, the junction kept 8 bases outside the gene matches. This CDR3 is CASSAETSGGAQDTQYF. Written as DNA, the CDR3 is TGTGCCAGCAGCGCCGAGACTAGCGGGGGGGCCCAAGATACGCAGTATTTT.

The J gene is TRBJ1-2, the V gene TRBV20-1; D gene uncertain. From germline, CDR1 is DFQATT and CDR2 SNEGSKA (reference sequence). This CDR3 has 12 amino acids. V was pared by 0 bases and J by 4 bases, with 6 bases between. In nucleotides, the CDR3 is TGCAGTGCTAGAGACTACTTCTATGGCTACACCTTC. Translated: CSARDYFYGYTF.

The chain couples TRBV27 to TRBJ1-3, with 7 positions matching TRBD1. The CDR3 length is 15 residues. The germline V gene has CDR1 MNHEY and CDR2 SMNVEV (reference sequence). Unmatched junction bases numbered 9, after V lost 5 bases and J lost 5 bases. For the CDR3, the DNA is TGTGCCAGCAGTACACATAGACAGGGAAGAAACACCATATATTTT. It is translated as CASSTHRQGRNTIYF.

This clonotype was counted a single time. The chain links TRBV6-5 to TRBJ2-1, with 11 bases lining up with TRBD1. V shed 5 bases and J 7 bases; nucleotides not matched to a gene: 7. This CDR3 contains 15 residues. Germline CDR1 reads MNHEY; CDR2 reads SVGAGI. The CDR3 is CASSPDRGQRNEQFF. DNA for the CDR3: TGTGCCAGCAGTCCGGACAGGGGGCAAAGGAATGAGCAGTTCTTC.

This clonotype was observed a single time. A much bigger clone sits one base away, suggesting this may be a read error. The chain couples TRBV10-3 to TRBJ2-4; the D gene is possibly TRBD1 (6 bases). Germline lookup yields CDR1 ENHRY and CDR2 SYGVKD. The CDR3 has 16 residues. The CDR3: CAISEQGPVAKSIQYF. In DNA, the CDR3 is TGTGCCATCAGTGAGCAGGGGCCTGTAGCCAAAAGCATTCAGTACTTC.

This chain connects TRBV3-1 to TRBJ2-4; D remains ambiguous. The tail of the sequence fits TRBJ2-5 better, so the J call may be wrong. This CDR3 is 13 amino acids long. CDR1 and CDR2 (germline): LGHDT, YNNKEL (reference sequence). The CDR3 is CASSQGAVETQYF. The CDR3 DNA follows: TGTGCCAGCAGCCAAGGGGCCGTAGAGACCCAGTACTTC.

The V and J genes are TRBV9 and TRBJ2-3, with D unresolved. The germline CDR1 and CDR2 sequences are SGDLS and YYNGEE. The CDR3 extends over 15 amino acids. With 0 bases removed from V and 6 bases from J, the gap between germline ends came to 14 bases. The CDR3 nucleotides are TGTGCCAGCAGCGTAGCCGACATCGCAGCGGATACGCAGTATTTT. Its translation is CASSVADIAADTQYF.

The chain links TRBV27 to TRBJ2-3, with D possibly being TRBD2 (6 bases). The CDR3 totals 16 residues. V lost 1 base, J lost 2 bases, and 13 bases lay in between. Germline loops: CDR1 MNHEY, CDR2 SMNVEV (reference sequence). For the CDR3, the DNA is TGTGCCAGCAGTTTATTGCGGGGAAGAAACACAGATACGCAGTATTTT. Translated: CASSLLRGRNTDTQYF.

The chain recombines TRBV6-2 or TRBV6-3 with TRBJ2-1; D perhaps matches TRBD1 (5 bases). Trimming took 6 bases from V and 1 from J, leaving 13 bases between them. This CDR3 is built from 15 residues. Germline CDR1 is MNHEY and CDR2 is SVGEGT. The CDR3 sequence: CASRSDDRSYNEQFF. The CDR3 DNA is TGTGCCAGCAGATCGGACGACAGATCCTACAATGAGCAGTTCTTC.

This rearrangement joins TRBV5-4 to TRBJ2-7; possibly TRBD2 for D (7 bases). The CDR3 consists of 14 residues. CDR1 is SGHNT, CDR2 YYREEE, per germline (reference sequence). V lost 2 bases to trimming and J lost 4 bases, with 13 bases between them. CDR3 protein: CASSFGGLGYEQYF. The CDR3 DNA reads TGTGCCAGCAGCTTCGGGGGGCTAGGGTACGAGCAGTACTTC.

This clonotype was counted a few times. The rearrangement links TRBV7-2 to TRBJ2-1, with 7 bases lining up with TRBD2. The ends lost 2 bases at V and 5 bases at J; junction bases unmatched: 9. This CDR3 comprises 16 residues. Germline lookup yields CDR1 SGHTA and CDR2 FQGNSA. The CDR3 protein is CASSLLELARHNEQFF. In DNA, the CDR3 is TGTGCCAGCAGCTTACTCGAACTAGCGAGACACAATGAGCAGTTCTTC.

J is TRBJ2-3 and V is TRBV7-2, with D perhaps TRBD1 (5 bases). CDR1 and CDR2 from the germline V gene are SGHTA and FQGNSA. This CDR3 comprises 15 residues. Trimming stripped 4 bases from V and 5 bases from J, with 16 bases between. CDR3 residues: CASSSSQGALDTQYF. The CDR3, as DNA: TGTGCCAGCAGCTCTAGTCAGGGCGCACTAGATACGCAGTATTTT.

This chain joins TRBV20-1 and TRBJ2-1; TRBD2 aligns across 9 bases. J lost 5 bases, V lost 7 bases, and 9 bases had no gene match. There are 14 residues in the CDR3. The V gene's germline CDR1 is DFQATT and CDR2 SNEGSKA (reference sequence). The CDR3 here is CSETGLASDNEQFF. The CDR3 DNA is TGCAGTGAAACCGGACTAGCGTCAGACAATGAGCAGTTCTTC.

V usage is TRBV3-1 and J usage is TRBJ1-5; D uncertain. The germline V and J ends were trimmed by 2 bases and 5 bases, with 7 bases remaining between them. Germline V CDR1 and CDR2: LGHDT, YNNKEL (reference sequence). The CDR3 has 13 residues. The CDR3 loop is CASSQMVDQPQHF. The CDR3 DNA sequence: TGTGCCAGCAGCCAAATGGTGGATCAGCCCCAGCATTTT.

This clonotype was picked up a small number of times. This rearrangement joins TRBV24-1 to TRBJ2-7; possibly TRBD1 or TRBD2 for D (5 bases each). Trimming cost V 9 bases and J 3 bases, with 14 bases left between them. CDR3 length: 13 residues. In germline, CDR1 is KGHDR, CDR2 SFDVKD. The CDR3 DNA sequence: TGTGCCACCGTGAAGGGGACCAACTACGAGCAGTACTTC. It is translated as CATVKGTNYEQYF.

This clonotype has only a few counts. The V call is TRBV9, the J call TRBJ1-5; tentatively, D is TRBD1 (5 bases). CDR1 is SGDLS, CDR2 YYNGEE, per germline. This CDR3 has 15 amino acids. V lost 0 bases to trimming and J lost 7 bases, with 14 bases between them. CDR3 bases: TGTGCCAGCAGCGTAGGGGCAGGGCCAAACCAGCCCCAGCATTTT. Translating gives CASSVGAGPNQPQHF.

The chain combines TRBV7-9 with TRBJ1-2; 10 positions agree with TRBD1. J was trimmed by 4 bases and V by 6 bases; bases with no gene match: 8. The length of the CDR3 is 15 residues. CDR1 and CDR2 (germline): SEHNR, FQNEAQ (reference sequence). As DNA, the CDR3 is TGTGCCAGCAGTTCCTCCGGGACAGGGGTCTATGGCTACACCTTC. Residues: CASSSSGTGVYGYTF.

This clonotype was seen a handful of times. The chain's CDR3 is CASRVGTAYNSPLHF. As DNA, the CDR3 is TGTGCCAGCAGGGTCGGGACAGCCTATAATTCACCCCTCCACTTT. This chain links TRBV27 with TRBJ1-6; 7 positions agree with TRBD1. Germline CDR1 reads MNHEY; CDR2 reads SMNVEV (reference sequence). V lost 6 bases to trimming and J lost 2 bases; unmatched junction nucleotides: 4. The CDR3 covers 15 residues.

The J gene is TRBJ1-1, the V gene TRBV28; TRBD1 aligns across 8 bases. The CDR3 spans 15 residues. Germline V lookup: CDR1 MDHEN, CDR2 SYDVKM. V was pared by 5 bases and J by 2 bases, with 7 bases of the junction left unmatched. The CDR3, as DNA: TGTGCCAGCAGTGCTACCGGGACAGGAAACACTGAAGCTTTCTTT. As protein: CASSATGTGNTEAFF.

This clonotype was observed a handful of times. V and J are TRBV5-1 and TRBJ1-3; the D is unclear. Germline CDR1 is SGHRS and CDR2 is YFSETQ. V was shortened by 2 bases and J by 0 bases, with 6 bases between the two germline ends. The CDR3 covers 14 residues. CDR3: CASSLRDSGNTIYF. DNA of the CDR3: TGCGCCAGCAGCTTACGTGACTCTGGAAACACCATATATTTT.

The chain has TRBV6-5 and TRBJ2-1, with D unresolved. Trimming stripped 6 bases from V and 7 bases from J, with 10 bases between. The CDR3 spans 12 residues. Per germline, CDR1 MNHEY and CDR2 SVGAGI. In DNA, the CDR3 is TGTGCCAGCAGGTCTGGTTGGAATGAGCAGTTCTTC. This encodes CASRSGWNEQFF.

The V call is TRBV9, the J call TRBJ2-1; D might be TRBD2 (6 bases). The CDR3 is 15 residues long. V was clipped by 2 bases and J by 5 bases, with 14 bases between them. The germline gives CDR1 SGDLS, CDR2 YYNGEE. As DNA, the CDR3 is TGTGCCAGCAGCGTTCATTGGGACTTTGACAATGAGCAGTTCTTC. Translated: CASSVHWDFDNEQFF.

This clonotype appeared a few times. The chain recombines TRBV7-2 with TRBJ2-7, with TRBD2 matching 9 bases. In germline, CDR1 is SGHTA, CDR2 FQGNSA. The CDR3 totals 14 residues. V lost 5 bases and J lost 7; bases outside the gene matches: 9. The CDR3 is CASSVSGRGLEQYF. CDR3 bases: TGTGCCAGCAGCGTTAGCGGGAGAGGGTTGGAGCAGTACTTC.

The chain carries TRBV12-3 or TRBV12-4 and TRBJ2-7, with 13 nucleotides matching TRBD2. The CDR3 has 16 amino acids. The trim removed 3 bases at V and 2 bases at J, leaving 4 bases unmatched. This CDR3 is CASSFGTSGKTYEQYF. Here the CDR3 DNA reads TGTGCCAGCAGTTTTGGGACTAGCGGGAAGACCTACGAGCAGTACTTC.

The chain uses TRBV10-3 and TRBJ1-1; D remains ambiguous. The CDR3 is 12 residues long. The V and J ends lost 4 bases and 5 bases respectively, with 8 bases between them. The V gene's germline CDR1 is ENHRY and CDR2 SYGVKD. The CDR3 coding sequence is TGTGCCATCAGTGCTCCGGGGACTGAAGCTTTCTTT. This encodes CAISAPGTEAFF.